This T cell receptor beta chain was sequenced for a study of T-cell reconstitution after alpha-beta-depleted transplantation in children. Preparation of the TCRbeta library involved a method that used unique molecular identifiers. TCRdb reprocessed the PCR reads with MiXCR, giving one entry per CDR3 protein. Of hundreds of thousands of distinct CDR3 sequences in the sample, around 16% were seen once. Trimming cost V 3 bases and J 3 bases, with 9 bases left between them. The CDR3 is 15 residues long. The V gene's germline CDR1 is MDHEN and CDR2 SYDVKM. The sequencing used PBMCs, mostly from graft donor cells, collected 360 days after TCRalphabeta/CD19-depleted stem cell transplant. This chain joins TRBV28 and TRBJ2-6, with D hard to call. This sequence originates from a male patient under 10 years old who had a stem cell transplant for acute lymphoblastic leukemia, so the T cells may come from the graft donor. The CDR3 nucleotides are TGTGCCAGCAGTTTTGGCGGCGGTGGGGCCAACGTCCTGACTTTC. Translating it yields CASSFGGGGANVLTF.